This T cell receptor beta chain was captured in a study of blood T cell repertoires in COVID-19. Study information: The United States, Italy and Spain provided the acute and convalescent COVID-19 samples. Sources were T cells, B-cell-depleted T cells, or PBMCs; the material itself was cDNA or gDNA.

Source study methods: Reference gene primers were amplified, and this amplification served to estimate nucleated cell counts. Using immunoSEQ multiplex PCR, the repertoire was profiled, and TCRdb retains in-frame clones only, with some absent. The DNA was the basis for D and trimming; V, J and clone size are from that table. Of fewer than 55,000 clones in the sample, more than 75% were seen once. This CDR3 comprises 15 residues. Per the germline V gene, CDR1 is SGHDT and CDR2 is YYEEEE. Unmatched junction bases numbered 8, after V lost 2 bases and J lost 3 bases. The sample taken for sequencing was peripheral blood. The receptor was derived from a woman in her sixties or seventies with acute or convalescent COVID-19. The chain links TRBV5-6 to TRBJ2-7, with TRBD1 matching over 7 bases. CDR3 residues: CASSFRGGLSYEQYF. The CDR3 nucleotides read TGTGCCAGCAGCTTTAGAGGGGGCCTTAGCTACGAGCAGTACTTC.